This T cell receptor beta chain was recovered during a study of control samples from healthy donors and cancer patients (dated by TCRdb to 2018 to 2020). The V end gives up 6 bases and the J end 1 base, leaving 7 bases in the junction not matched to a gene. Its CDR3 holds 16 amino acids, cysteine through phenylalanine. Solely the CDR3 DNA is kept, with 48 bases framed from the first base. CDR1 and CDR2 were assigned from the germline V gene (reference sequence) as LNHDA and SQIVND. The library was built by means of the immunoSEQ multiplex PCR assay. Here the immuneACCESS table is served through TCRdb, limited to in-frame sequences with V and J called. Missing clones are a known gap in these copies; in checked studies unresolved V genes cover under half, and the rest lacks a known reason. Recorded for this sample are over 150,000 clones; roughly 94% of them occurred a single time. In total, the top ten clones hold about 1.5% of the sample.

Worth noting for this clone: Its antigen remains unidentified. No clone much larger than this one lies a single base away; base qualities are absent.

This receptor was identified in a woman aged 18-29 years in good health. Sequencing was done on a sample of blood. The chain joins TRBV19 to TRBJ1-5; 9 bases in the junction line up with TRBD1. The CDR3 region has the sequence CASREGTGNSNQPQHF. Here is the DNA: TGTGCCAGTAGGGAGGGGACAGGGAACAGCAATCAGCCCCAGCATTTT.